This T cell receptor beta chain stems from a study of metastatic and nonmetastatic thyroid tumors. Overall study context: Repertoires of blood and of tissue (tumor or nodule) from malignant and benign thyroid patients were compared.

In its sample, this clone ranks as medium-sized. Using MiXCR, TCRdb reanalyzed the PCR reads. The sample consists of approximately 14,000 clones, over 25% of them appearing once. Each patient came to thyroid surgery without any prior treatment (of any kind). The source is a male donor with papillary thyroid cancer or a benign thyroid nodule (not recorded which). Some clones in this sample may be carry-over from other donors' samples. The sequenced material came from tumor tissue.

The CDR3 nucleotides are TGTGCCACCGGACACCCTAACTATGGCTACACCTTC. It yields the protein CATGHPNYGYTF. This chain connects TRBV12-3 or TRBV12-4 to TRBJ1-2, with D perhaps TRBD1 (5 bases). This CDR3 is built from 12 residues. V was trimmed by 10 bases and J by 0 bases, leaving 9 bases between them.